Below are 11 T cell receptor beta chains sequenced from a single sample in a study of T cells in women clearing cervical HPV infection. The method was immunoSEQ multiplex PCR; TCRdb's version includes in-frame clones alone and lacks a portion of them. The sample holds 15,000 to 20,000 clones. The sequenced sample was blood buffy coat. These receptors came from a woman aged 18 to 75 with a cervical HPV16 infection that either progressed to CIN3+ or cleared (not recorded which).

Comments on this clone: Read sequence stops 3 residues before the CDR3 end, and the germline J gene provides the missing end. The J gene is TRBJ2-2, the V gene TRBV24-1; possible D gene TRBD2, 5 bases. V gave up 1 base and J gave up 5 bases, with 13 bases separating them. The CDR3 is made up of 16 amino acids. Germline-derived CDR1 and CDR2 are KGHDR and SFDVKD. The chain's CDR3 is CATSDFRGASTGELFF. The DNA read from the CDR3 is TGTGCCACCAGTGATTTTCGGGGAGCGTCTACCGGGGAG.

Judged by frequency, this clone is medium-sized. From the germline J gene comes the end of the CDR3, since the read stops 3 residues before it. The chain employs TRBV19 and TRBJ1-4; 12 bases map to TRBD1. The CDR3 covers 14 residues. V shed 6 bases, J shed 6 bases, and the junction held 2 bases outside the gene matches. CDR1 is LNHDA and CDR2 is SQIVND in the germline V gene (reference sequence). CDR3 DNA, as far as it was read: TGTGCCAGTAGCCGGGACAGGGGGCATGAAAAA. It translates to CASSRDRGHEK. The complete CDR3 protein is CASSRDRGHEKLFF.

Comment on this clone: The CDR3 goes on 3 residues after the read ends, and that part is filled in from the germline J gene. The V gene is TRBV11-2, the J gene TRBJ1-6; 9 bases are shared with TRBD1. The CDR3 totals 14 residues. The germline V gene has CDR1 SGHAT and CDR2 FQNNGV. Germline trimming cut 5 bases from V and 10 bases from J; bases unmatched to any gene: 6. This chain's CDR3 is CASSPGQGRSPLHF. The CDR3 DNA, read in part, is TGTGCCAGCAGCCCGGGACAGGGTCGGTCACCC.

Comments on this clone: The read ends 3 residues before the CDR3 terminus; that terminus is restored from the germline J gene. This chain uses TRBV4-2 with TRBJ2-3; the match to TRBD2 covers 11 bases. V shed 0 bases, J shed 6 bases, and the junction held 8 bases outside the gene matches. CDR3 length: 17 amino acids. Germline CDR1 LGHNA, CDR2 YNFKEQ. The sequenced part of the CDR3 DNA is TGTGCCAGCAGCCAAGAAAGGCCTAGCGGGGGGTCGGATACG. Amino acids: CASSQERPSGGSDT. The whole CDR3 protein reads CASSQERPSGGSDTQYF.

A note on this clone: Read coverage stops 3 residues before the CDR3 terminus; the germline J gene supplies the remainder. The chain carries TRBV5-3 and TRBJ1-3; 7 bases align to TRBD1. TRBV5-3 is noted as an ORF with a role that remains uncertain. The CDR3 runs 18 residues. V shed 1 base and J 4 bases; nucleotides not matched to a gene: 14. The CDR3 DNA, read in part, is TGTGCCAGAAGCTTGTTCCGTGGGACAGTTGTTGGAGGAAACACC. This translates into CARSLFRGTVVGGNT. The full CDR3 reads CARSLFRGTVVGGNTIYF.

Incomplete CDR3 DNA: TGCAGTGCTAGAGACCCCCTCGCGAGCTCCTACGAG. Translated: CSARDPLASSYE. The entire CDR3 is CSARDPLASSYEQYF. V and J are TRBV20-1 and TRBJ2-7; no definite D call. Read sequence stops 3 residues before the CDR3 end, and the germline J gene provides the missing end. Between the trimmed V and J ends, which lost 0 bases and 0 bases, there was a span of 12 bases. The CDR3 runs 15 residues. From germline, CDR1 is DFQATT and CDR2 SNEGSKA (reference sequence).

The CDR3 sequence is CASSQDVTAGLTYGYTF. CDR3 DNA (partial): TGCGCCAGCAGCCAAGATGTTACGGCAGGCCTTACCTATGGC. J is TRBJ1-2 and V is TRBV4-1; D remains ambiguous. The DNA ends 3 residues before the CDR3 does, and the rest of the CDR3 is filled in from the germline J gene. CDR3 length: 17 residues. Trimming pared 0 bases from V and 4 bases from J, leaving 18 bases between. Germline V gene lookup returns CDR1 MGHRA and CDR2 YSYEKL.

As for this clone: The read stops 3 residues short of the end of the CDR3; the missing end is completed from the germline J gene. This chain connects TRBV20-1 to TRBJ1-5, with D hard to call. The V gene's germline CDR1 is DFQATT and CDR2 SNEGSKA (reference sequence). V was pared by 1 base and J by 0 bases, with 7 bases between. The CDR3 is 14 residues long. The CDR3 sequence is CSARVDTSNQPQHF. Incomplete CDR3 DNA: TGCAGTGCTAGAGTTGACACTAGCAATCAGCCC.

As to this clone: The CDR3 end is not reached by the read, which stops 3 residues before it; the germline J gene fills it in. This rearrangement joins TRBV29-1 to TRBJ1-2; no reliable D call. Looked up from germline, CDR1 is SQVTM and CDR2 is ANQGSEA. V was clipped by 3 bases and J by 2 bases, with 7 bases between them. The CDR3 consists of 12 residues. The CDR3 here is CSVEKGNYGYTF. The part of the CDR3 DNA that was read is TGCAGCGTTGAGAAAGGCAACTATGGC.

Concerning this clone itself: The CDR3 end falls 3 residues outside the read, so it is completed with the germline J gene. The gene calls are TRBV6-2 or TRBV6-3 and TRBJ2-3, with a tentative D call TRBD2 (5 bases). Trimming removed 2 bases from V and 1 base from J, with 16 bases in between. Germline V gene sequence: CDR1 MNHEY, CDR2 SVGEGT. This CDR3 is built from 17 residues. The CDR3 bases that were read are TGTGCCAGCAGTTACACTTTCCTAGCAGGACGCACAGATACG. Its protein is CASSYTFLAGRTDT. The entire CDR3 protein reads CASSYTFLAGRTDTQYF.

To note about this clone: The CDR3 end falls 3 residues outside the read, so it is completed with the germline J gene. The rearrangement links TRBV7-8 to TRBJ1-2; D not certain. The V and J ends lost 5 bases and 0 bases respectively, with 13 bases between them. CDR1 is SGHVS, CDR2 FQNEAQ, per germline. The CDR3 is 15 residues long. The CDR3 protein is CASSATEAPNYGYTF. CDR3 DNA (partial): TGTGCCAGCAGCGCTACAGAGGCCCCTAACTATGGC. Filled out from reference TRBV7-8 and TRBJ1-2, the complete variable domain reads GAGVSQSPRYKVAKRGQDVALRCDPISGHVSLFWYQQALGQGPEFLTYFQNEAQLDKSGLPSDRFFAERPEGSVSTLKIQRTQQEDSAVYLCASSATEAPNYGYTFGSGTRLTVV.